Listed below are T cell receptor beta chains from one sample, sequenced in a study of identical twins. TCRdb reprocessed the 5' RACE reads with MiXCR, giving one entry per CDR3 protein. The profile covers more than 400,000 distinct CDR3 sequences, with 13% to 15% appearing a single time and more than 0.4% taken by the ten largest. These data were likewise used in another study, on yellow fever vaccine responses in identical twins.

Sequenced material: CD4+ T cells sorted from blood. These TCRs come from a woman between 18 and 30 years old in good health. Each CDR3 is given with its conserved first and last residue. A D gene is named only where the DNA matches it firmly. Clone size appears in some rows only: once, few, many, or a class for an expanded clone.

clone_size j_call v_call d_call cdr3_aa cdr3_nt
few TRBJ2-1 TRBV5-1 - CASSLRGAQNNEQFF TGCGCCAGCAGCTTGAGGGGTGCCCAAAACAATGAGCAGTTCTTC
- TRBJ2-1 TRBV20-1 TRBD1 CSAREQGALYNEQFF TGCAGTGCTAGAGAACAGGGGGCCCTTTACAATGAGCAGTTCTTC
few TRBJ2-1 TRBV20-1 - CSARDGGSPIMNEQFF TGCAGTGCTAGAGATGGAGGGTCTCCCATAATGAATGAGCAGTTCTTC
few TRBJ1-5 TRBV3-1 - CARSSLNQPQHF TGTGCCAGATCTTCATTAAATCAGCCCCAGCATTTT
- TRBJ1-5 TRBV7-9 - CASSALGGGQPQHF TGTGCCAGCAGCGCCTTGGGGGGGGGTCAGCCCCAGCATTTT
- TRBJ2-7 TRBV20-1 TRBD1 CSASGTGGFYEQYF TGCAGTGCATCAGGGACAGGGGGCTTCTACGAGCAGTACTTC
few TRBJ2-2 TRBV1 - CTSRYRGRNTGELFF TGCACCAGCAGGTACAGGGGGCGCAACACCGGGGAGCTGTTTTTT
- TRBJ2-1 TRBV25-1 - CASRGGPGEQFF TGTGCCAGCAGAGGGGGGCCTGGTGAGCAGTTCTTC
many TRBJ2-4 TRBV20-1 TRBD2 CSASYRYIGRLAPVAKDIQYF TGCAGTGCTAGTTATCGATATATCGGGAGACTAGCGCCAGTAGCCAAGGACATTCAGTACTTC
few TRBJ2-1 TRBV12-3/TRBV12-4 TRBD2 CASSPTRKGLAFNEQFF TGTGCCAGCAGTCCCACACGTAAAGGACTAGCCTTCAATGAGCAGTTCTTC
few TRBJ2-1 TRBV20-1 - CSAIEGLAKGEQFF TGCAGTGCTATCGAGGGCCTCGCCAAGGGTGAGCAGTTCTTC
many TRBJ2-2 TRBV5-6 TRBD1 CASSLAQGANTGELFF TGTGCCAGCAGCTTGGCCCAGGGGGCGAACACCGGGGAGCTGTTTTTT
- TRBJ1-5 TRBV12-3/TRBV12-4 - CASSLGGAAQPQHF TGTGCCAGCAGTTTAGGGGGGGCAGCTCAGCCCCAGCATTTT
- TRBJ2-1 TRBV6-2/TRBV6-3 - CASKASKLNEQFF TGTGCCAGCAAGGCAAGTAAATTGAATGAGCAGTTCTTC
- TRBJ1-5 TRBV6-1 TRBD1 CAIDRTGGGQPQHF TGTGCCATCGACCGGACAGGGGGCGGTCAGCCCCAGCATTTT
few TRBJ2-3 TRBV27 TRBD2 CASSFAAGGLPRTDTQYF TGTGCCAGCAGTTTTGCAGCGGGGGGGCTTCCCCGCACAGATACGCAGTATTTT